This TCR beta chain was sequenced in a study of neurological immune-mediated disorders. Regarding the study as a whole: The multiple sclerosis repertoire cluster had no association with any clinical or MRI feature. It was the repertoires of 18 of 34 multiple sclerosis patients that phylogenetic grouping placed in one related-CDR3 cluster, which is a possible signature.

This clonotype occurred many times. Its antigen is still unknown. With V trimmed by 3 bases and J by 13 bases, 9 bases remained unmatched. CDR3 length equals 12 residues. CDR1 and CDR2 from the germline V gene are SGHAT and FQNNGV. MiXCR was run by TCRdb on the 5' RACE reads, yielding one entry per CDR3 protein. Of more than 50,000 distinct CDR3 sequences in the sample, about 4% are singletons; the top ten hold 1.3%. The chain recombines TRBV11-2 with TRBJ2-7; 7 bases line up with TRBD1. The receptor's source is a man younger than 40 with multiple sclerosis. Sequenced input: PBMCs. The CDR3: CASSFAGTVNYF. The CDR3 DNA reads TGTGCCAGCAGCTTCGCCGGGACAGTAAACTACTTC.